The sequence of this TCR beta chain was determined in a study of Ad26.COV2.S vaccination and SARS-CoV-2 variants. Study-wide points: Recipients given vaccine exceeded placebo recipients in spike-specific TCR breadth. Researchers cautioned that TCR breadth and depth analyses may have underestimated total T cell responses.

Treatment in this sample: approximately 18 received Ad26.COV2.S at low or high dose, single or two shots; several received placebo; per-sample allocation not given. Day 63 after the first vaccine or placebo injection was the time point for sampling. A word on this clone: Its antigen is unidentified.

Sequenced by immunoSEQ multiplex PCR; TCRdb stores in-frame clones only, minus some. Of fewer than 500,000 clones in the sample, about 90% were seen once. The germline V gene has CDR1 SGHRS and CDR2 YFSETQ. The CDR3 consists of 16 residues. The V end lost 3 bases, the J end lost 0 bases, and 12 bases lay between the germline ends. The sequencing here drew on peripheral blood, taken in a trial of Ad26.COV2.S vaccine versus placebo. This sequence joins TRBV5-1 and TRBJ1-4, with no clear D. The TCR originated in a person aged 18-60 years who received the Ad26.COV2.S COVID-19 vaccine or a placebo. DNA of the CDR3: TGCGCCAGCAGCTCCGGGAGACCCTCAACTAATGAAAAACTGTTTTTT. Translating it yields CASSSGRPSTNEKLFF.